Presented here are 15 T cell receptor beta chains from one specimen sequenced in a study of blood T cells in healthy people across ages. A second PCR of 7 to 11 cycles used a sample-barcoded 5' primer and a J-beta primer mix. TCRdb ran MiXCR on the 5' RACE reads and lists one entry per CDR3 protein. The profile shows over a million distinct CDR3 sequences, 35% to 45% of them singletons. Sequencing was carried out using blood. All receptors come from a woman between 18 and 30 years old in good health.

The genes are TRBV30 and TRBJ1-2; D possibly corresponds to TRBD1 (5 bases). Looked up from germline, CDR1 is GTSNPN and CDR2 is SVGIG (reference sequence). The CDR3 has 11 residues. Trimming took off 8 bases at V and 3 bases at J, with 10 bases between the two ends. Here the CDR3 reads CAGTGYYGYTF. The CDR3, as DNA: TGTGCCGGGACGGGCTACTATGGCTACACCTTC.

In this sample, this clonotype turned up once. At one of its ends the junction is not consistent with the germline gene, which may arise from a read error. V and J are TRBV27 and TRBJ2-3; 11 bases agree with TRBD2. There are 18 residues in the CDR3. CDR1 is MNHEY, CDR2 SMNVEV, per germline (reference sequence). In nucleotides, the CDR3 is TGTGCCAGCAGTCCTCTTGGACTAGCGGGCCTAAGCACAGATACACAGTATTTT. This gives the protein CASSPLGLAGLSTDTQYF.

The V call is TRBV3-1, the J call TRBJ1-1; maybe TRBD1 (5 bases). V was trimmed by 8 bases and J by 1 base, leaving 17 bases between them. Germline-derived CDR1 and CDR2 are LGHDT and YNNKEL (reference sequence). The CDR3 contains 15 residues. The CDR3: CASGYLYRRNTEAFF. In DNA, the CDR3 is TGTGCCAGCGGGTACTTATACAGGCGGAACACTGAAGCTTTCTTT.

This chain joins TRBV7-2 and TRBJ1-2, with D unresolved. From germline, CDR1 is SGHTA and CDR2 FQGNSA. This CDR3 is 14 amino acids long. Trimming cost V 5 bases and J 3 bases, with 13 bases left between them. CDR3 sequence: CASSTRTDYYGYTF. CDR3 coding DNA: TGTGCCAGCAGCACCAGGACGGATTACTATGGCTACACCTTC. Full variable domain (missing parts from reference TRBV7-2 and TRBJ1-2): GAGVSQSPSNKVTEKGKDVELRCDPISGHTALYWYRQSLGQGLEFLIYFQGNSAPDKSGLPSDRFSAERTGGSVSTLTIQRTQQEDSAVYLCASSTRTDYYGYTFGSGTRLTVV.

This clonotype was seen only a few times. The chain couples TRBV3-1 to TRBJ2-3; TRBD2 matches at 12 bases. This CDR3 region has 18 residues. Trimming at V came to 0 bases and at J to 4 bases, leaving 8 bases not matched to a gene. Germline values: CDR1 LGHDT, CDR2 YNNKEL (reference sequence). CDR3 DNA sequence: TGTGCCAGCAGCCAAGAAGGTGGACTAGCGGGAAAGCCAGATACGCAGTATTTT. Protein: CASSQEGGLAGKPDTQYF.

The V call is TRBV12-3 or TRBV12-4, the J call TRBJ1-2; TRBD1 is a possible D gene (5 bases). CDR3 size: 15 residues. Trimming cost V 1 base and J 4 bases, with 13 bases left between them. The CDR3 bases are TGTGCCAGCAGTTTAGGGTTCCAGGGCACCTATGGCTACACCTTC. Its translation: CASSLGFQGTYGYTF.

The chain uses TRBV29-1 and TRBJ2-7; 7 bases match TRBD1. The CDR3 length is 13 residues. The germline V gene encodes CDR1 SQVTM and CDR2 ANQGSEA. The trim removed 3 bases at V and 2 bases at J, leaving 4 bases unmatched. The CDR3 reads CSVEGQWAYEQYF. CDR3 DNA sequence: TGCAGCGTTGAGGGACAGTGGGCCTACGAGCAGTACTTC.

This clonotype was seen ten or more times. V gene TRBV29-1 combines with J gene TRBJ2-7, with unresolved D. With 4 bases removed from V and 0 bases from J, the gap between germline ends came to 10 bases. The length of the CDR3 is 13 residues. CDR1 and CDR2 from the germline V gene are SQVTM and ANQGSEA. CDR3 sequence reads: CSVVPASSYEQYF. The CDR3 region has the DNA TGCAGCGTTGTCCCGGCTAGCTCCTACGAGCAGTACTTC.

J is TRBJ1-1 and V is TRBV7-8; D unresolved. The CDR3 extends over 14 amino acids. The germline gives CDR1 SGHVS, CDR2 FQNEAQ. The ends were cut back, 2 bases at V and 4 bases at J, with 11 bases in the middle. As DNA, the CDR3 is TGTGCCAGCAGCTTAAACTCGGTAGTCACTGAAGCTTTCTTT. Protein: CASSLNSVVTEAFF. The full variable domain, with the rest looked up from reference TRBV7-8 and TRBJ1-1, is GAGVSQSPRYKVAKRGQDVALRCDPISGHVSLFWYQQALGQGPEFLTYFQNEAQLDKSGLPSDRFFAERPEGSVSTLKIQRTQQEDSAVYLCASSLNSVVTEAFFGQGTRLTVV.

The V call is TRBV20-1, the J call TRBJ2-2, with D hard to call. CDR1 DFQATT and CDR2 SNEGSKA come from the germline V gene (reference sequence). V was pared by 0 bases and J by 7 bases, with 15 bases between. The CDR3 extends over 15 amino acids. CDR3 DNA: TGCAGTGCTAGAGATAGGAGAGCTGGGGTCGGGGAGCTGTTTTTT. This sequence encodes CSARDRRAGVGELFF.

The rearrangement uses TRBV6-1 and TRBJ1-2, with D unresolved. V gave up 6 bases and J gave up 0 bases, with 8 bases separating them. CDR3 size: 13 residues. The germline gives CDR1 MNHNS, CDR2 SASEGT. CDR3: CASRPETNYGYTF. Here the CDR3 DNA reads TGTGCCAGCAGGCCCGAGACTAACTATGGCTACACCTTC.

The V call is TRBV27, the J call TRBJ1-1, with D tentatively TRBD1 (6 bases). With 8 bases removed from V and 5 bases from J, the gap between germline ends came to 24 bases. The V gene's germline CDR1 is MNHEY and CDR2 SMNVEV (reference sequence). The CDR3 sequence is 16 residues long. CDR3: CASGPISPRGETEAFF. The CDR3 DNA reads TGTGCCAGCGGACCTATAAGTCCCAGGGGTGAAACTGAAGCTTTCTTT.

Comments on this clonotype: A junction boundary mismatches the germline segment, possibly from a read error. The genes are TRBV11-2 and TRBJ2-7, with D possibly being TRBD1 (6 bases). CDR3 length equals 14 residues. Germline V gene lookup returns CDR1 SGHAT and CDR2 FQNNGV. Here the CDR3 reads CAGSPGTGTHEQYF. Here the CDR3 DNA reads TGTGCCGGCAGCCCGGGAACAGGGACCCACGAGCAGTACTTC. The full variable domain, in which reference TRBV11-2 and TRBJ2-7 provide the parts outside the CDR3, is EAGVAQSPRYKIIEKRQSVAFWCNPISGHATLYWYQQILGQGPKLLIQFQNNGVVDDSQLPKDRFSAERLKGVDSTLKIQPAKLEDSAVYLCAGSPGTGTHEQYFGPGTRLTVT.

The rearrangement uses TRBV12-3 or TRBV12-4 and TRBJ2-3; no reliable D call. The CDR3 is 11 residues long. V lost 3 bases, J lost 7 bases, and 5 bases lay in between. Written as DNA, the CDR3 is TGTGCCAGCAGTTTTCTACATACGCAGTATTTT. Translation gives CASSFLHTQYF.

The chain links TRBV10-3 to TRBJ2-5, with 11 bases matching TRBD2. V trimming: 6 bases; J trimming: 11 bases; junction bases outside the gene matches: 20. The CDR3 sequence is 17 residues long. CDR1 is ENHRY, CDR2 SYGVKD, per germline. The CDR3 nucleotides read TGTGCCATCAGCGACTCAGCACTAGCGGGGGTAGACAATGAGCAGTACTTC. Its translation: CAISDSALAGVDNEQYF.